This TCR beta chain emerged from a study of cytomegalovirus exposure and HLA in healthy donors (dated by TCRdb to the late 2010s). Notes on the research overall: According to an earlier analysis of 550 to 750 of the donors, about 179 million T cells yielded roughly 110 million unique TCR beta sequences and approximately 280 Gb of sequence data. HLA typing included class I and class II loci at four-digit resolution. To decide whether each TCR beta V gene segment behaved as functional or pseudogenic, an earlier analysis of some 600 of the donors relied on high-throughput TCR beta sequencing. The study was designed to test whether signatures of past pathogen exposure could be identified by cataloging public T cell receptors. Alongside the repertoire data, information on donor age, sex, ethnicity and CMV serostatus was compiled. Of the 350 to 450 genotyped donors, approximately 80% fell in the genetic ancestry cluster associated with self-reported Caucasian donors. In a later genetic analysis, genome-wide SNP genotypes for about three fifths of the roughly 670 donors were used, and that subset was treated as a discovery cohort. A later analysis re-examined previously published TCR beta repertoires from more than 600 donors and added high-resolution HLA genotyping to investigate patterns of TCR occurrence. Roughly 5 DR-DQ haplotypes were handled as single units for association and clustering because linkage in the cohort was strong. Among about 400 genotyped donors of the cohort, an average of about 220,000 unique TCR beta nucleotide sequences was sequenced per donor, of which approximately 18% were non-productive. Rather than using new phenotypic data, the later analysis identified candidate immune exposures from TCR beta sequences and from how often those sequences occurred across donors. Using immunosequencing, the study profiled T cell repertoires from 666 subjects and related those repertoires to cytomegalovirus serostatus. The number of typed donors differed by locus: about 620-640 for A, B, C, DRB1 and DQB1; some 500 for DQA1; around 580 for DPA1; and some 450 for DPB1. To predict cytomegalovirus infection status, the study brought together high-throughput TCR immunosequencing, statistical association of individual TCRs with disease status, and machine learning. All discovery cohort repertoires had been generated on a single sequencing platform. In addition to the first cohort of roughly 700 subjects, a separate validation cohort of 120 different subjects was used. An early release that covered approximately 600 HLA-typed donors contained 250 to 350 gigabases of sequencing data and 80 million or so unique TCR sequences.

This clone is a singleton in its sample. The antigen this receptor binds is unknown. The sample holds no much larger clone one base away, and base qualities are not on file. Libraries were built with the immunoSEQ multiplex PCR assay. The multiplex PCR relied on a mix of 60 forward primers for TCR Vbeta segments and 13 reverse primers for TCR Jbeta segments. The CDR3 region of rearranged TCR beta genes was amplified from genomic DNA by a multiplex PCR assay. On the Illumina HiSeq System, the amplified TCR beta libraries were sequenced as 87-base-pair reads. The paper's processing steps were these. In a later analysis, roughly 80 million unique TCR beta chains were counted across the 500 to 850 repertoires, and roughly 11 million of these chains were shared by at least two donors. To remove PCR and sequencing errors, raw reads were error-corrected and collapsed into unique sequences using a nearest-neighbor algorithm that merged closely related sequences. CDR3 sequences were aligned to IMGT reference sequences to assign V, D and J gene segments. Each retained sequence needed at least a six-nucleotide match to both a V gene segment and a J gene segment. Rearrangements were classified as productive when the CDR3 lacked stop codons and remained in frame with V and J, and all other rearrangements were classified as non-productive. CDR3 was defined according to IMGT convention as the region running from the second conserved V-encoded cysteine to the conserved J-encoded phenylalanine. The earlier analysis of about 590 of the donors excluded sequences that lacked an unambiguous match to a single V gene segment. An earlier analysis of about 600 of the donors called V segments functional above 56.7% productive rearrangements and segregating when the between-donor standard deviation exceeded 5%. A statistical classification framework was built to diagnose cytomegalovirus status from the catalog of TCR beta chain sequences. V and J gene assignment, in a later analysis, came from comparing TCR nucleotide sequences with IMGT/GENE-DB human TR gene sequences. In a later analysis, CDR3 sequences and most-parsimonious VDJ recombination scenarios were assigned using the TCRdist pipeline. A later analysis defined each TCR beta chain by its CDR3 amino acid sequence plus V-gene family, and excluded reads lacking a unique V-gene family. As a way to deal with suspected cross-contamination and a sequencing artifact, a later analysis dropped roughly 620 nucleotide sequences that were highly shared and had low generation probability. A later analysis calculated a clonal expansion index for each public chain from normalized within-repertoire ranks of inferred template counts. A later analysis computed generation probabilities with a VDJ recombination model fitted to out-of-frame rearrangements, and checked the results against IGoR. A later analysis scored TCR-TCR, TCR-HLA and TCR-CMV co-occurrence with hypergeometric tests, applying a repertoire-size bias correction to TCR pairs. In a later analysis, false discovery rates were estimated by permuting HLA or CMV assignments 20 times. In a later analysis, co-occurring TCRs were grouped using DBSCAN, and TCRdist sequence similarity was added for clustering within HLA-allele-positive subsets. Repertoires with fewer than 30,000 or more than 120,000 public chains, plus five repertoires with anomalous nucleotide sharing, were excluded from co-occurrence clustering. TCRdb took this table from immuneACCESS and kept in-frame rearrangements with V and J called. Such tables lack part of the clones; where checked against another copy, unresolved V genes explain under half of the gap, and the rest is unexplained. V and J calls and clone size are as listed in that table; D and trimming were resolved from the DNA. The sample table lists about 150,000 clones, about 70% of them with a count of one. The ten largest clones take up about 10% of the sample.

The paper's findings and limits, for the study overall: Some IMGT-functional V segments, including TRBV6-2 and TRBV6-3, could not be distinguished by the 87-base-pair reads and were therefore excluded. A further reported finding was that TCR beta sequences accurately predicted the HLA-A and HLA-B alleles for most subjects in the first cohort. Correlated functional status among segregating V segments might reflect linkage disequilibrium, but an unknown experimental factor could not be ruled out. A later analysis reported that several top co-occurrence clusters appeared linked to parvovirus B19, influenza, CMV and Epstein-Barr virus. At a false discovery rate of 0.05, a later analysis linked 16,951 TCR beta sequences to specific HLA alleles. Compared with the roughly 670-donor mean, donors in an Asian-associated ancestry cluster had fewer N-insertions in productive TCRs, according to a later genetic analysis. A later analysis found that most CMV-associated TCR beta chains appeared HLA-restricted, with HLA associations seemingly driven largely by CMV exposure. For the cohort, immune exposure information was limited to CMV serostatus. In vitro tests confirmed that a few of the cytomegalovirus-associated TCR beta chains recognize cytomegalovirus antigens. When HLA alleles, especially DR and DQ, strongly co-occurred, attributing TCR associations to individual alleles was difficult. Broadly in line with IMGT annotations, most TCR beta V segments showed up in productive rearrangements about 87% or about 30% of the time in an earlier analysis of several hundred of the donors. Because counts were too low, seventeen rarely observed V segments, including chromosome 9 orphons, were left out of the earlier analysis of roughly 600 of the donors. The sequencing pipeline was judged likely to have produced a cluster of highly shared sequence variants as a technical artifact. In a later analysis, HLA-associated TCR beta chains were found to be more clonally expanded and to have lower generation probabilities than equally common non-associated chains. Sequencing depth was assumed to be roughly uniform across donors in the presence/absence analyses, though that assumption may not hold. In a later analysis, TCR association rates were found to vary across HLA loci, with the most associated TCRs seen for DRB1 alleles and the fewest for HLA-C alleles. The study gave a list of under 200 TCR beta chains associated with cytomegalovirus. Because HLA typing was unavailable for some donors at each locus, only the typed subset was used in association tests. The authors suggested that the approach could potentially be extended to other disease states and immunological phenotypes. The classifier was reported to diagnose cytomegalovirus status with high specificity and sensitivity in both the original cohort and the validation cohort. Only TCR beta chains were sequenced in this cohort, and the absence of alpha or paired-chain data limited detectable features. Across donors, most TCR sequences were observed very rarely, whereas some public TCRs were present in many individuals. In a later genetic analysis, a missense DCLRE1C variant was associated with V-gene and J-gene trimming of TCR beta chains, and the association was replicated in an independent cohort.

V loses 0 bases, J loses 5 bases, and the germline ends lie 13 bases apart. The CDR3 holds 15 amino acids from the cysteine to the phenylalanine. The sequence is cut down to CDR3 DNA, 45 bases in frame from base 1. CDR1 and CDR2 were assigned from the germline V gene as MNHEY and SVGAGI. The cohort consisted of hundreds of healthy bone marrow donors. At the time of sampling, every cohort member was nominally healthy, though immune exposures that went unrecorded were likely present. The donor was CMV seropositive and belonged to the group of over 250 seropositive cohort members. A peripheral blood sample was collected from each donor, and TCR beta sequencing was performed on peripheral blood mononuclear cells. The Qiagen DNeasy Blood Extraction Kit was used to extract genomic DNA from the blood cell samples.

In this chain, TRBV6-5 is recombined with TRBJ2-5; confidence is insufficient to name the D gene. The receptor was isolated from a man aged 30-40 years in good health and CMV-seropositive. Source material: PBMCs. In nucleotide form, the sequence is TGTGCCAGCAGTTACTCTGGTGCCGTGCGGGAGACCCAGTACTTC. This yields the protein CASSYSGAVRETQYF.